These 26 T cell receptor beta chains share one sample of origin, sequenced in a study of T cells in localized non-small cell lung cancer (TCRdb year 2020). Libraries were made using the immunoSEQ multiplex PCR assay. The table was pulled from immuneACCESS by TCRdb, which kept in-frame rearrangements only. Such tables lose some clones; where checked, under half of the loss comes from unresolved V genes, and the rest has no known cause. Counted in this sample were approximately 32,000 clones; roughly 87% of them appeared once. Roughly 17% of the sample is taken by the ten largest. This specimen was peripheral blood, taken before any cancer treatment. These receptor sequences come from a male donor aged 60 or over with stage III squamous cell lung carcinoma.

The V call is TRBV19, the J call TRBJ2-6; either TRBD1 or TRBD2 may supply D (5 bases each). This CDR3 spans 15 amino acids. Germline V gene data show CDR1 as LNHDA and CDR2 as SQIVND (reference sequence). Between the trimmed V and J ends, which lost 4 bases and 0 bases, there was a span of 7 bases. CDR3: CASSSGGSGANVLTF. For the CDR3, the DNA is TGTGCCAGTAGTAGTGGGGGCTCTGGGGCCAACGTCCTGACTTTC.

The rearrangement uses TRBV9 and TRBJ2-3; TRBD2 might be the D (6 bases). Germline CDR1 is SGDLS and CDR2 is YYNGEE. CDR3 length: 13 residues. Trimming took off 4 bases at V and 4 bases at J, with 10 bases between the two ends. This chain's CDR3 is CASSFPGADTQYF. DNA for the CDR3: TGTGCCAGCAGCTTCCCGGGGGCAGATACGCAGTATTTT.

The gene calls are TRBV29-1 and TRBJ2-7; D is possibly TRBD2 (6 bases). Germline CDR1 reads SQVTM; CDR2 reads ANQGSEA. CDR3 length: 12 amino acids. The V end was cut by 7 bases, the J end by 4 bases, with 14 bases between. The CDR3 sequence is CSAAEGPYEQYF. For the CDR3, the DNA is TGCAGCGCAGCGGAGGGGCCATACGAGCAGTACTTC.

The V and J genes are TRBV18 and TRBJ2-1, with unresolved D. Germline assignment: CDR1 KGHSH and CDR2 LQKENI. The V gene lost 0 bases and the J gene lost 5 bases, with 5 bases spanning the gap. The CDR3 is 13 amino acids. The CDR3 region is CASSPPGNNEQFF. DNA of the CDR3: TGTGCCAGCTCACCACCAGGGAACAATGAGCAGTTCTTC.

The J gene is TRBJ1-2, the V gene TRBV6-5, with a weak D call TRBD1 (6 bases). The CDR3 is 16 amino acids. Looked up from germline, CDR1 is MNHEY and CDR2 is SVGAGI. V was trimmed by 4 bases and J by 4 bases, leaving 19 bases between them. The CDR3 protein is CASSSAQGTEIYGYTF. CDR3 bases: TGTGCCAGCAGTTCGGCCCAGGGGACGGAGATCTATGGCTACACCTTC.

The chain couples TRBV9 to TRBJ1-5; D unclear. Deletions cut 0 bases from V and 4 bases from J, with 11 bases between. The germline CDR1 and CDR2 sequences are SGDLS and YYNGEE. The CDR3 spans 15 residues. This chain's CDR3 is CASSVAGGENQPQHF. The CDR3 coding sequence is TGTGCCAGCAGCGTAGCAGGCGGGGAAAATCAGCCCCAGCATTTT.

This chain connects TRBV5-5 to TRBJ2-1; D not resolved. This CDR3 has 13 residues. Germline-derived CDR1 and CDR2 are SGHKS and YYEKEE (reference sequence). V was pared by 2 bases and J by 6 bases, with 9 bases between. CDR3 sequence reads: CASSFGRTNEQFF. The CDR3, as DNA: TGTGCCAGCAGCTTTGGACGGACCAATGAGCAGTTCTTC.

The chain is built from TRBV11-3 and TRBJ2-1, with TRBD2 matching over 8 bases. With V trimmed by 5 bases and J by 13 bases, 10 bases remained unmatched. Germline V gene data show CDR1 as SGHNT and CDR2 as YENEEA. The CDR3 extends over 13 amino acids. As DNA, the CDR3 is TGTGCCAGCAGCCCTCAAGCTGGACTAGCTCAGTTCTTC. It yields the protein CASSPQAGLAQFF.

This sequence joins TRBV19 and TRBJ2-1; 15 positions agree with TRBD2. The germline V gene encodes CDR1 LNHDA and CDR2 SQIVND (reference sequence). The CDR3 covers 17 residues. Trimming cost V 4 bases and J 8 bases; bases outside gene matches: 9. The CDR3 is CASSNPRTSGGAHEQFF. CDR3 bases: TGTGCCAGTAGTAATCCCCGGACTAGCGGGGGGGCGCATGAGCAGTTCTTC.

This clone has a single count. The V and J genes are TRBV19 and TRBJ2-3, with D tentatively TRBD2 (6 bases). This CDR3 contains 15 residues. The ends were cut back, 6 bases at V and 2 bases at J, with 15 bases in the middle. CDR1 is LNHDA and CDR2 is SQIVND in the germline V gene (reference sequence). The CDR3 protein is CASRRDSSYTDTQYF. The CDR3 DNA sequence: TGTGCCAGTAGGAGGGACTCAAGTTACACAGATACGCAGTATTTT.

This CDR3 reads CASSLSSGSVEQYF. The CDR3 DNA is TGTGCCAGCAGCTTATCCAGCGGGAGTGTCGAGCAGTACTTC. This rearrangement joins TRBV7-9 to TRBJ2-7; 8 bases are a match to TRBD2. CDR3 length: 14 amino acids. Germline trimming cut 2 bases from V and 6 bases from J; bases unmatched to any gene: 6. The germline V gene encodes CDR1 SEHNR and CDR2 FQNEAQ (reference sequence).

CDR3 nucleotides: TGTGCCAGCAGCGAGGGGGGGAGGACTGAAGCTTTCTTT. It translates to CASSEGGRTEAFF. The rearrangement uses TRBV25-1 and TRBJ1-1; a possible D gene is TRBD1 (6 bases). Trimming left V 6 bases short and J 5 bases short, with 13 bases between. The CDR3 has 13 residues. Germline values: CDR1 MGHDK, CDR2 SYGVNS.

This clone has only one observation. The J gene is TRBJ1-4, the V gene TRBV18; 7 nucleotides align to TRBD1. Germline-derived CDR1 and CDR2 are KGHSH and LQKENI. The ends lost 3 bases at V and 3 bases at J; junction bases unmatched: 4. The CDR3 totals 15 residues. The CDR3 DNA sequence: TGTGCCAGCTCACCTGGACAGGTGGCTAATGAAAAACTGTTTTTT. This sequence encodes CASSPGQVANEKLFF.

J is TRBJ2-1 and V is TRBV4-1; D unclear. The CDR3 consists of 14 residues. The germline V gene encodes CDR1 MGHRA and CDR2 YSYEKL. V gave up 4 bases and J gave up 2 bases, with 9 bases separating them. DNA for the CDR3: TGCGCCAGCAGCCCGTTGGCCCCCTACAATGAGCAGTTCTTC. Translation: CASSPLAPYNEQFF.

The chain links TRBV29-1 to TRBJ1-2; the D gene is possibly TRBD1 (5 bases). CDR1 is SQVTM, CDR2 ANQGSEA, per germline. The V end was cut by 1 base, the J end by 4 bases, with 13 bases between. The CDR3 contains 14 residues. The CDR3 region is CSVEAARGRYGYTF. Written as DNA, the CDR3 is TGCAGCGTTGAAGCGGCCCGGGGACGCTATGGCTACACCTTC.

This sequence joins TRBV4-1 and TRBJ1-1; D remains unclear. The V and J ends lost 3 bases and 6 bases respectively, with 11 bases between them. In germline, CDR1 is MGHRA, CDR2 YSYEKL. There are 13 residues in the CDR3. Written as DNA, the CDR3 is TGCGCCAGCAGCCAGACATTGACGGCTGAAGCTTTCTTT. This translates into CASSQTLTAEAFF.

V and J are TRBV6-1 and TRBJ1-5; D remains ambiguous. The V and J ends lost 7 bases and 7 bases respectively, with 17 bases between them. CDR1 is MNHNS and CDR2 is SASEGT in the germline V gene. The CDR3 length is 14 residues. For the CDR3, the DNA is TGTGCCAGCAATTGGGCTCCTTGGGAGCAGCCCCAGCATTTT. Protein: CASNWAPWEQPQHF.

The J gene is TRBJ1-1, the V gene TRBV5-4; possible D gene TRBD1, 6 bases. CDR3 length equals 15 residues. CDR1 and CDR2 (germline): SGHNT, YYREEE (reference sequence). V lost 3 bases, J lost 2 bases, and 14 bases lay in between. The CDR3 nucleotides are TGTGCCAGCAGCTCAAAGGTGGACAGTAACACTGAAGCTTTCTTT. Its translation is CASSSKVDSNTEAFF.

The CDR3 protein is CATRLWGANTGELFF. CDR3 sequence (DNA): TGTGCCACTCGCCTATGGGGGGCGAACACCGGGGAGCTGTTTTTT. This chain uses TRBV13 with TRBJ2-2, with D possibly matching TRBD2 (6 bases). Trimming pared 10 bases from V and 0 bases from J, leaving 15 bases between. The CDR3 consists of 15 residues. CDR1 and CDR2 from the germline V gene are PRHDT and FYEKMQ (reference sequence).

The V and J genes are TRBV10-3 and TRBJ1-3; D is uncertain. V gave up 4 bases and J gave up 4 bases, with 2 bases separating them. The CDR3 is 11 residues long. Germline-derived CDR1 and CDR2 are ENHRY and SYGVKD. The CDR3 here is CAISGGNTIYF. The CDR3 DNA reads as TGTGCCATCAGTGGAGGAAACACCATATATTTT.

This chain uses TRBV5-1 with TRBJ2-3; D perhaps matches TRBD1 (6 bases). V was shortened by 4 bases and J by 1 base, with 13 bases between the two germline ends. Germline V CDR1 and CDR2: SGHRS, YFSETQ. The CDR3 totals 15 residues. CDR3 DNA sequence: TGCGCCAGCAGCCTGGATGGGGGCCGCACAGATACGCAGTATTTT. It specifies CASSLDGGRTDTQYF. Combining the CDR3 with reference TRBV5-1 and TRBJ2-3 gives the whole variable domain KAGVTQTPRYLIKTRGQQVTLSCSPISGHRSVSWYQQTPGQGLQFLFEYFSETQRNKGNFPGRFSGRQFSNSRSEMNVSTLELGDSALYLCASSLDGGRTDTQYFGPGTRLTVL.

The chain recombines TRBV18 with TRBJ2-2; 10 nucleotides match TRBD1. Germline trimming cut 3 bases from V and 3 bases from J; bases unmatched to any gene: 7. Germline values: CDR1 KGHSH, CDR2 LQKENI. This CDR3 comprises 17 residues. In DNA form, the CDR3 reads TGTGCCAGCTCACCCCTTGACAGGGGGCGCGACACCGGGGAGCTGTTTTTT. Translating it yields CASSPLDRGRDTGELFF.

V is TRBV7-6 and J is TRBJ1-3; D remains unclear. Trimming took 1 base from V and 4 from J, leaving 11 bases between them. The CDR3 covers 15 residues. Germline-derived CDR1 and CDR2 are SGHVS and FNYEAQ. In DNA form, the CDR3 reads TGTGCCAGCAGCTTAGTAGGGAACCTCGGAAACACCATATATTTT. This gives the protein CASSLVGNLGNTIYF.

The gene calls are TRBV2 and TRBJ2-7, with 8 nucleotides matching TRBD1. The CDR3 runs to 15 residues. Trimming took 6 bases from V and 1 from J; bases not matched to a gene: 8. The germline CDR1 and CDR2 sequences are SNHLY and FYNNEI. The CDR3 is CASRRDRHGSYEQYF. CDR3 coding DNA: TGTGCCAGCAGAAGGGACAGGCACGGTTCCTACGAGCAGTACTTC.

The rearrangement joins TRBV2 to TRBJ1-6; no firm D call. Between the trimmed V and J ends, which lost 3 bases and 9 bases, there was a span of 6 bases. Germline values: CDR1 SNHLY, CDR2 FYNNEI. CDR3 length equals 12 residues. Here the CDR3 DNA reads TGTGCCAGCAGTGACGGCCCTTCACCCCTCCACTTT. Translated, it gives CASSDGPSPLHF.

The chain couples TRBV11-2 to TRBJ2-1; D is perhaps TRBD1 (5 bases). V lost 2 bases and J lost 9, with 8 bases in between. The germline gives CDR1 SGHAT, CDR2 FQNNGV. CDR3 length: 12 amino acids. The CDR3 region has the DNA TGTGCCAGCAGCTTAAGGGGCGGTGAGCAGTTCTTC. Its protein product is CASSLRGGEQFF.